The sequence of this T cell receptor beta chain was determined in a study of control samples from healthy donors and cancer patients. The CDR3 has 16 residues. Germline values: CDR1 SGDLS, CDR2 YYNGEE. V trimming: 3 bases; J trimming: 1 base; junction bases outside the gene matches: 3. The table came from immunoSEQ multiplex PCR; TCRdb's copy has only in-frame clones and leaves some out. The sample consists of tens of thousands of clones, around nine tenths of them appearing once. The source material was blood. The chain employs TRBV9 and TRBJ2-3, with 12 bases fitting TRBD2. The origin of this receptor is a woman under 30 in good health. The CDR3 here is CASSARTSGGTDTQYF. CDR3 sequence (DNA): TGTGCCAGCAGCGCCCGGACTAGCGGGGGCACAGATACGCAGTATTTT.